This T cell receptor (beta chain) was documented in a study of blood T cells in healthy people across ages. PCR was performed a second time for roughly 7 to 12 cycles using a sample-barcoded 5' primer and a J-beta primer mix. TCRdb re-called the 5' RACE reads through MiXCR, storing one row per CDR3 protein. The table includes 790,000 or so distinct CDR3 sequences, more than 50% detected once. V lost 0 bases to trimming and J lost 4 bases, with 11 bases between them. This CDR3 has 14 residues. Germline V gene sequence: CDR1 SGHRS, CDR2 YFSETQ. This receptor was taken from a man in his forties or fifties in good health. Sequences were obtained from blood. V usage is TRBV5-1 and J usage is TRBJ2-7, with D maybe TRBD2 (6 bases). The CDR3 spells CASSLEIGGYEQYF. The CDR3 DNA follows: TGCGCCAGCAGCTTGGAAATAGGAGGGTACGAGCAGTACTTC.